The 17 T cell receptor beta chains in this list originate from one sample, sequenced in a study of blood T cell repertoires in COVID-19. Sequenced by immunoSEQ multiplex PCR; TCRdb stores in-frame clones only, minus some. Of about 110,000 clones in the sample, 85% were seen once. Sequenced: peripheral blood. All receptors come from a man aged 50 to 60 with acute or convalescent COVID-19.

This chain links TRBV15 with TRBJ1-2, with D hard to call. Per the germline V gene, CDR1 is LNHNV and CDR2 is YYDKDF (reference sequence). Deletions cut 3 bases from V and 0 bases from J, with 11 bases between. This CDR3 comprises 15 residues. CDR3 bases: TGTGCCACCAGCAGGGCATTGCAGTCTAACTATGGCTACACCTTC. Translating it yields CATSRALQSNYGYTF.

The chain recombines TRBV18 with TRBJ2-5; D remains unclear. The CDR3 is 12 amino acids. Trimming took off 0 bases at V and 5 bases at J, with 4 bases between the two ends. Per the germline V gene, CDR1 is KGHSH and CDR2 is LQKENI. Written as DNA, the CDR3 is TGTGCCAGCTCACCACCTGAGGAGACCCAGTACTTC. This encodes CASSPPEETQYF.

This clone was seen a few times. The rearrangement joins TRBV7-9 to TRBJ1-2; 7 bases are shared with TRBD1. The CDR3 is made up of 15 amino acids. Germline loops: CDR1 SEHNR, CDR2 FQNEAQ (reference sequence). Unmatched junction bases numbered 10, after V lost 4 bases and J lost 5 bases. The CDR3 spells CASSSPGGTEYGYTF. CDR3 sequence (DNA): TGTGCCAGCAGCTCCCCAGGGGGGACCGAGTATGGCTACACCTTC.

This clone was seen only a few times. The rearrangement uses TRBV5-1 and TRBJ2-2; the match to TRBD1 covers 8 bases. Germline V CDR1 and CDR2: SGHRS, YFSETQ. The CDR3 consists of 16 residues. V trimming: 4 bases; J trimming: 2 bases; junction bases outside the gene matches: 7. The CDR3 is CASSETGEHNTGELFF. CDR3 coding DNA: TGCGCCAGCAGCGAGACAGGGGAGCACAACACCGGGGAGCTGTTTTTT.

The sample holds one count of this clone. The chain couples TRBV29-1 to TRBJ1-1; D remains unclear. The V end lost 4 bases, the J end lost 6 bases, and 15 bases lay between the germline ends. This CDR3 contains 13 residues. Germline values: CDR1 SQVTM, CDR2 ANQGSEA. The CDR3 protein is CSVGGGHRAEAFF. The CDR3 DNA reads TGCAGCGTTGGCGGAGGGCACCGCGCTGAAGCTTTCTTT. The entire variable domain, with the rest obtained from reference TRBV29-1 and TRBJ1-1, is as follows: SAVISQKPSRDICQRGTSLTIQCQVDSQVTMMFWYRQQPGQSLTLIATANQGSEATYESGFVIDKFPISRPNLTFSTLTVSNMSPEDSSIYLCSVGGGHRAEAFFGQGTRLTVV.

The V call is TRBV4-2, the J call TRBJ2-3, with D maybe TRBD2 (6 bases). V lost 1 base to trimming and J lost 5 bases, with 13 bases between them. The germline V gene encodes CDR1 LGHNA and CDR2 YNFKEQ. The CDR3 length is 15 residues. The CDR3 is CASSQVHRELDTQYF. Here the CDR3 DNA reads TGTGCCAGCAGCCAAGTCCATCGGGAGTTAGATACGCAGTATTTT.

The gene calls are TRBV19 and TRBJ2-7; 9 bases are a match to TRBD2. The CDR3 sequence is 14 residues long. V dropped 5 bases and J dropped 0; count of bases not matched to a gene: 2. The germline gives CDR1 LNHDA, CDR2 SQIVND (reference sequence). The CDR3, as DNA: TGTGCCAGTAGTGGGCGGGAGGGCTCCTACGAGCAGTACTTC. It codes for CASSGREGSYEQYF. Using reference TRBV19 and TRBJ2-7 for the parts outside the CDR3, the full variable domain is DGGITQSPKYLFRKEGQNVTLSCEQNLNHDAMYWYRQDPGQGLRLIYYSQIVNDFQKGDIAEGYSVSREKKESFPLTVTSAQKNPTAFYLCASSGREGSYEQYFGPGTRLTVT.

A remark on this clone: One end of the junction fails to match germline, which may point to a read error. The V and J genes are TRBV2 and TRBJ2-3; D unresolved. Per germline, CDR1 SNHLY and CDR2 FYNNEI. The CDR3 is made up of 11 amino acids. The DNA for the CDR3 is TGTGCCACCAGTCCCGCAGATACGCAGTATTTT. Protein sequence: CATSPADTQYF.

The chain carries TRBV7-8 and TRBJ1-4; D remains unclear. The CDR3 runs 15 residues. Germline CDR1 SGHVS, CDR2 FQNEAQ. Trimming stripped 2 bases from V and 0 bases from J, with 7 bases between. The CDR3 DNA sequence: TGTGCCAGCAGCTTAAATCCCGCAACTAATGAAAAACTGTTTTTT. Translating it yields CASSLNPATNEKLFF.

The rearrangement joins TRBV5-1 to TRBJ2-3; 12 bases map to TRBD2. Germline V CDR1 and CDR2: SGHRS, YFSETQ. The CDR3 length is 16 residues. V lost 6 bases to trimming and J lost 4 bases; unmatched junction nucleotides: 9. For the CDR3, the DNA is TGCGCCAGCACGGGGTCTAGCGGGAGGGACGCAGATACGCAGTATTTT. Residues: CASTGSSGRDADTQYF.

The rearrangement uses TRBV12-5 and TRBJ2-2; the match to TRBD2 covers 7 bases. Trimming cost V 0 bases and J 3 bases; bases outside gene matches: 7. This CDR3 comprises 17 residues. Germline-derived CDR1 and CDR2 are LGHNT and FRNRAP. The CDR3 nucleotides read TGTGCTAGTGGTTTGGTACTGGGACTACAGTACACCGGGGAGCTGTTTTTT. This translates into CASGLVLGLQYTGELFF.

The DNA for the CDR3 is TGTGCCTGGAGTATTACTAGCGGGGCCAAAGAGACCCAGTACTTC. Its translation is CAWSITSGAKETQYF. V and J are TRBV30 and TRBJ2-5, with 10 nucleotides matching TRBD2. V dropped 2 bases and J dropped 3; count of bases not matched to a gene: 6. Germline V gives CDR1 GTSNPN, CDR2 SVGIG (reference sequence). This CDR3 spans 15 amino acids.

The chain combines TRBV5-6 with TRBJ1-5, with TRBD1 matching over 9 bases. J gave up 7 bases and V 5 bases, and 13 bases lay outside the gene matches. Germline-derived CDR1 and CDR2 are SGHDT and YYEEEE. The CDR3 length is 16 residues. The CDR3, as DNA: TGTGCCAGCAGTTATGGGACAGGGTTGTCAGGGCAGCCCCAGCATTTT. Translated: CASSYGTGLSGQPQHF. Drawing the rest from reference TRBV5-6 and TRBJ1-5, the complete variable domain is DAGVTQSPTHLIKTRGQQVTLRCSPKSGHDTVSWYQQALGQGPQFIFQYYEEEERQRGNFPDRFSGHQFPNYSSELNVNALLLGDSALYLCASSYGTGLSGQPQHFGDGTRLSIL.

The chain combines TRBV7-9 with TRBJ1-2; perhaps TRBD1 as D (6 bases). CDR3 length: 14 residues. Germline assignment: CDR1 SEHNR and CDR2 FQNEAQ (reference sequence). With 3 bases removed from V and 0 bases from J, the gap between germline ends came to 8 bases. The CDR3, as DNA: TGTGCCAGCAGCTTGGGGACACCTAACTATGGCTACACCTTC. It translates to CASSLGTPNYGYTF.

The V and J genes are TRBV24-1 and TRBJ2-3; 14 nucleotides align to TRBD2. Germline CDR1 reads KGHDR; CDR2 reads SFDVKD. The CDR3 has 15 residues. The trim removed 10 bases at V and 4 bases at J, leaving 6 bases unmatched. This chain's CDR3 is CATGLAGVSSDTQYF. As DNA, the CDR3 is TGTGCCACGGGACTAGCGGGAGTTAGTTCAGATACGCAGTATTTT.

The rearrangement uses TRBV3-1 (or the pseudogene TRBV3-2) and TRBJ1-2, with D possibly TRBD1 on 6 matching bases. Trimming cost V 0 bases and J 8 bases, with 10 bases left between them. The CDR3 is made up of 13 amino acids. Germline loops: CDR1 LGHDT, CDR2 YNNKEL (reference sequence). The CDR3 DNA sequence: TGTGCCAGCAGCCAAGAACAGGGCGTGGGCTACACCTTC. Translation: CASSQEQGVGYTF.

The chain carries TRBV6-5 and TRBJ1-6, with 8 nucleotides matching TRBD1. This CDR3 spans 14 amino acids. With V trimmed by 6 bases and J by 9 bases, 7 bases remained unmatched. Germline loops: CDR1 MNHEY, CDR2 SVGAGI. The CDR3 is CASRVGQGTSPLHF. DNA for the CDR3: TGTGCCAGCAGGGTCGGACAGGGAACTTCACCCCTCCACTTT.